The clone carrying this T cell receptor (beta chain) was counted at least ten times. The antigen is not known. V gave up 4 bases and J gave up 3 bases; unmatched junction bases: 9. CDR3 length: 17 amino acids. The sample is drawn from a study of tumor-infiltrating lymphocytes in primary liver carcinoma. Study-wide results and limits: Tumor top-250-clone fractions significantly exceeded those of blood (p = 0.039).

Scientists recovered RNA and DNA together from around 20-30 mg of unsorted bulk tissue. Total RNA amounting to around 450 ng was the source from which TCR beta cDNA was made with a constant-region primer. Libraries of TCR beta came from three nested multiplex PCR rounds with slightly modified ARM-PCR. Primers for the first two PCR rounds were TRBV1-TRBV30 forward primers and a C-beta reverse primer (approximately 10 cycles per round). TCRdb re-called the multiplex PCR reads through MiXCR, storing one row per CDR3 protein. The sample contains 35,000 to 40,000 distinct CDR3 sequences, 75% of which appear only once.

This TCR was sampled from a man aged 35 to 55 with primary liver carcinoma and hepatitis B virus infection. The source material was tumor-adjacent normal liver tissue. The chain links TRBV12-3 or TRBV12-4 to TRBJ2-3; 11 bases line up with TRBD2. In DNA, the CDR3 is TGTGCCAGCAGTTCCCCAACTAGCGGGAGAAGTACAGATACGCAGTATTTT. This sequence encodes CASSSPTSGRSTDTQYF.